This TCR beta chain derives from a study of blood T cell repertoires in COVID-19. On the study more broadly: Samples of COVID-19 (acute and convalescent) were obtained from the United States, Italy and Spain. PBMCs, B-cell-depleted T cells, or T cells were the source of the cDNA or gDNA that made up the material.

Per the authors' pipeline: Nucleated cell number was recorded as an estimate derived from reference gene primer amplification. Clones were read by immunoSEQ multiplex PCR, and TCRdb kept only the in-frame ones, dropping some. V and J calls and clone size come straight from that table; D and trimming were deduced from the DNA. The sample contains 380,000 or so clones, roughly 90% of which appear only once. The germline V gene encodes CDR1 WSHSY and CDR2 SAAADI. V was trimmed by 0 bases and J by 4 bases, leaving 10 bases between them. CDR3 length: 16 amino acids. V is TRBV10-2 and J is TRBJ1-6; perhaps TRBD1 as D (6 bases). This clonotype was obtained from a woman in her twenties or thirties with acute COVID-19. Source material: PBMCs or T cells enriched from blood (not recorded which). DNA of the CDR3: TGCGCCAGCAGTGAGTCTGGGGGCCCGTATAATTCACCCCTCCACTTT. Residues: CASSESGGPYNSPLHF.